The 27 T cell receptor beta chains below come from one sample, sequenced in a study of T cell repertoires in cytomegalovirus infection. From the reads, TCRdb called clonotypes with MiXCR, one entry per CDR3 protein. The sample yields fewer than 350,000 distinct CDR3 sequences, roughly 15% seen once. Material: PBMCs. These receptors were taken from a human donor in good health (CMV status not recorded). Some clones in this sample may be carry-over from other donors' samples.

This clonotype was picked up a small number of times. As DNA, the CDR3 is TGTGCCAGCGGGGCTTCAGGGTTCCGACTCAATTCACCCCTCCACTTT. Protein product: CASGASGFRLNSPLHF. V gene TRBV28 combines with J gene TRBJ1-6; possibly TRBD1 for D (5 bases). Germline V gene lookup returns CDR1 MDHEN and CDR2 SYDVKM. This CDR3 region has 16 residues. Trimming stripped 8 bases from V and 7 bases from J, with 21 bases between.

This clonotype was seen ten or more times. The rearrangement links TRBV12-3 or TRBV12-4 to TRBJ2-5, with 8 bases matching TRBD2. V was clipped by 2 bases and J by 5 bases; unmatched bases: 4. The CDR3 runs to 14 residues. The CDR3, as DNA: TGTGCCAGCAGTTTACGGGGGGGCGGGGAGACCCAGTACTTC. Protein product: CASSLRGGGETQYF.

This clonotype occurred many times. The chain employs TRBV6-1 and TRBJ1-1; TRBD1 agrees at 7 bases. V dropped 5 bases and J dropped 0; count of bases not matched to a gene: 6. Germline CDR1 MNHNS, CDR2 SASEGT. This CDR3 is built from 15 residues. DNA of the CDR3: TGTGCCAGCAGTTGGGACAGCAACATGAACACTGAAGCTTTCTTT. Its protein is CASSWDSNMNTEAFF.

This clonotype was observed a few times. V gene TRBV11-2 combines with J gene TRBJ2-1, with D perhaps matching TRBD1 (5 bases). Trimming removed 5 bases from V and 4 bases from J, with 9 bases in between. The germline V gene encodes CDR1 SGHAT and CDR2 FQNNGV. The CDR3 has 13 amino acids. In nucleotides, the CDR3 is TGTGCCAGCAGCGAGACAGAGTACAATGAGCAGTTCTTC. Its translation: CASSETEYNEQFF.

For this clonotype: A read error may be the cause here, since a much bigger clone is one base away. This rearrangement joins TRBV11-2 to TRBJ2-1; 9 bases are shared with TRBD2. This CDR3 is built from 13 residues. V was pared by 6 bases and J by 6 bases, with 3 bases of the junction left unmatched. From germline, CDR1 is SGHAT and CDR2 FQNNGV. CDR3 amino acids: CASRLAGFNEQFF. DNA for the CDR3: TGTGCCAGCAGGCTAGCGGGGTTCAATGAGCAGTTCTTC. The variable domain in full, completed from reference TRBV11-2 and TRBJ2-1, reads EAGVAQSPRYKIIEKRQSVAFWCNPISGHATLYWYQQILGQGPKLLIQFQNNGVVDDSQLPKDRFSAERLKGVDSTLKIQPAKLEDSAVYLCASRLAGFNEQFFGPGTRLTVL.

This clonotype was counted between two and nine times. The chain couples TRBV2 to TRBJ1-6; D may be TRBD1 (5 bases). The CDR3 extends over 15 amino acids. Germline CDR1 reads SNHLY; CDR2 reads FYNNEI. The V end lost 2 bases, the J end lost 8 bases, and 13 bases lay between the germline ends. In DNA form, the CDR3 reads TGTGCCAGCAGTGAATATATCTTAGGGGATTCACCCCTCCACTTT. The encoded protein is CASSEYILGDSPLHF.

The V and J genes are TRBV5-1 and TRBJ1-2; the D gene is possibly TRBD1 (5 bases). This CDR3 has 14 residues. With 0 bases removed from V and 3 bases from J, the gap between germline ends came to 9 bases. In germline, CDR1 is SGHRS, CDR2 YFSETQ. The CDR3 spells CASSLEGSHYGYTF. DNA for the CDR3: TGCGCCAGCAGCTTGGAGGGGAGCCACTATGGCTACACCTTC.

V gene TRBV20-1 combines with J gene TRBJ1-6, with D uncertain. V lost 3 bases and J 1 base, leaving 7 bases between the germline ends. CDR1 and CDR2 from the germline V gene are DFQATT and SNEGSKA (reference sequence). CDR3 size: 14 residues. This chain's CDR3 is CSASPPSYNSPLHF. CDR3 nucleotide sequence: TGCAGTGCTAGCCCTCCGTCCTATAATTCACCCCTCCACTTT.

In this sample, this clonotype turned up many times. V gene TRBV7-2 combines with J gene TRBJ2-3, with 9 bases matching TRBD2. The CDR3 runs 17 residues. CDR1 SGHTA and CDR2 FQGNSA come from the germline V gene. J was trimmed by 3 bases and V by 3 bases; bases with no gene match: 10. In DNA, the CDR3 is TGTGCCAGCAGCTTGGCGGGGGGGCCGGTGGGGACAGATACGCAGTATTTT. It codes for CASSLAGGPVGTDTQYF.

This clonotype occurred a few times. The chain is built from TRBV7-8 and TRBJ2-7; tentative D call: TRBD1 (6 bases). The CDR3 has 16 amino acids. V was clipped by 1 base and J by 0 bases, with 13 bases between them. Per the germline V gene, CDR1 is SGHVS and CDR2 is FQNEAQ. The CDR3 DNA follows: TGTGCCAGCAGCTTAGGCAGCCAGGGGATCTCCTACGAGCAGTACTTC. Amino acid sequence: CASSLGSQGISYEQYF.

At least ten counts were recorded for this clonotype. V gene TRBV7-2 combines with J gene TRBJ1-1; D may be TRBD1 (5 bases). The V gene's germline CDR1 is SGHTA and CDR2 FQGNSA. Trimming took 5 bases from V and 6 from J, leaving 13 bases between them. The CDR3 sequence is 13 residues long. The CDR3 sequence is CASSPGLLPEAFF. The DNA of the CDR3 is TGTGCCAGCAGCCCGGGACTTCTTCCTGAAGCTTTCTTT. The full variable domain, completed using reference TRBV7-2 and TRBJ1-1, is GAGVSQSPSNKVTEKGKDVELRCDPISGHTALYWYRQSLGQGLEFLIYFQGNSAPDKSGLPSDRFSAERTGGSVSTLTIQRTQQEDSAVYLCASSPGLLPEAFFGQGTRLTVV.

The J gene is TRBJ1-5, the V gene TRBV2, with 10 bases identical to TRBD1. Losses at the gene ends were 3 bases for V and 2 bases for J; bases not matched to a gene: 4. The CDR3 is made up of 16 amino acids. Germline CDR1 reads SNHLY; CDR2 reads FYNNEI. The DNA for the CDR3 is TGTGCCAGCAGTGAGGGACAGGGGTTTGGCAATCAGCCCCAGCATTTT. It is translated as CASSEGQGFGNQPQHF. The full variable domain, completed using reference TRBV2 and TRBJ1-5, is EPEVTQTPSHQVTQMGQEVILRCVPISNHLYFYWYRQILGQKVEFLVSFYNNEISEKSEIFDDQFSVERPDGSNFTLKIRSTKLEDSAMYFCASSEGQGFGNQPQHFGDGTRLSIL.

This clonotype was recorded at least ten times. CDR3 loop: CASNTNGGMIETQYF. CDR3 coding DNA: TGTGCCAGCAACACTAACGGGGGGATGATAGAGACCCAGTACTTC. The chain carries TRBV6-1 and TRBJ2-5; 7 bases are a match to TRBD2. The CDR3 is made up of 15 amino acids. The V gene's germline CDR1 is MNHNS and CDR2 SASEGT. Trimming at V came to 7 bases and at J to 4 bases, leaving 12 bases not matched to a gene.

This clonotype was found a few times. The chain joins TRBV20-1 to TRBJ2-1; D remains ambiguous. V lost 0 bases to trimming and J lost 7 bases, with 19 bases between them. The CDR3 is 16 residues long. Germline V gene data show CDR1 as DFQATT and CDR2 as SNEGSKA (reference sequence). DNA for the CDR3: TGCAGTGCTAGAGATGCGGTAGGGCTAGTCCGGAATGAGCAGTTCTTC. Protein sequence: CSARDAVGLVRNEQFF.

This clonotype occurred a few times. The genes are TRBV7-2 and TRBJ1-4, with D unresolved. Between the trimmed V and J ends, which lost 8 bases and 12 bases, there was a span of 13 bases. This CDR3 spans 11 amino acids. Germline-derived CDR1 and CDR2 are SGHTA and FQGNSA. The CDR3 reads CASDGPQELFF. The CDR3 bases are TGTGCCAGCGACGGGCCCCAGGAACTGTTTTTT.

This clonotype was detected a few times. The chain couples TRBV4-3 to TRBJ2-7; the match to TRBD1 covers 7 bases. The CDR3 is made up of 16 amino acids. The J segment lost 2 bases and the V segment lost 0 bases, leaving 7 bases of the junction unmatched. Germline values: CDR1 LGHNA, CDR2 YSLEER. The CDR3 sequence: CASSQDRDSLTYEQYF. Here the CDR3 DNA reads TGCGCCAGCAGCCAAGATAGGGACAGTTTAACCTACGAGCAGTACTTC.

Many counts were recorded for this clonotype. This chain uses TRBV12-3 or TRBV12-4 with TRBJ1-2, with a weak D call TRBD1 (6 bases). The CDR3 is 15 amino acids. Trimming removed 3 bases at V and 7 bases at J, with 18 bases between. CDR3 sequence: CASSFSGRGVSGYTF. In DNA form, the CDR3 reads TGTGCCAGCAGTTTTTCTGGCAGGGGAGTGAGTGGCTACACCTTC.

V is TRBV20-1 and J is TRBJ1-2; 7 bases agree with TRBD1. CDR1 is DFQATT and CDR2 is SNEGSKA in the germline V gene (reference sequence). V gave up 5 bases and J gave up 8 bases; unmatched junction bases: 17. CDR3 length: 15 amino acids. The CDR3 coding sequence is TGCAGTGCTGGGACAAGTCCGGGGACAGTAGTAGGCTACACCTTC. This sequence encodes CSAGTSPGTVVGYTF.

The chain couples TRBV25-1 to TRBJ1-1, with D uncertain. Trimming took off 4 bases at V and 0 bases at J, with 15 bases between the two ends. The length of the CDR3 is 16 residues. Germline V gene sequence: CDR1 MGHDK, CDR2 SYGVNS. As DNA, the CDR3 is TGTGCCAGCAGTGTAAGTGGGGTGGGCATGAACACTGAAGCTTTCTTT. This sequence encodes CASSVSGVGMNTEAFF.

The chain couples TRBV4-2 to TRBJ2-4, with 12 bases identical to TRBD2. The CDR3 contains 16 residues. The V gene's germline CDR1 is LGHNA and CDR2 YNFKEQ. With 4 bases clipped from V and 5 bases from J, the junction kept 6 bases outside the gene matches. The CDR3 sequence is CASSPLAGGPQNIQYF. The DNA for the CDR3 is TGTGCCAGCAGCCCCCTAGCGGGGGGGCCCCAAAACATTCAGTACTTC.

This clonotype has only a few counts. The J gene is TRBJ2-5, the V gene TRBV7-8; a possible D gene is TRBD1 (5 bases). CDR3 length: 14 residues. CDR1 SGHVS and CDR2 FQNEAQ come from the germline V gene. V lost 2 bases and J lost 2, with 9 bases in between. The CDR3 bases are TGTGCCAGCAGCTTAATAGGGGCTCAAGAGACCCAGTACTTC. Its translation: CASSLIGAQETQYF.

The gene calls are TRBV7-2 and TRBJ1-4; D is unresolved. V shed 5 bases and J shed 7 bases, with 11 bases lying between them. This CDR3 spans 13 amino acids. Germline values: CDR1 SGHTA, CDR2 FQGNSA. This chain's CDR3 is CASSRGGGEKLFF. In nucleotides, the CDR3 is TGTGCCAGCAGCCGAGGCGGCGGTGAAAAACTGTTTTTT.

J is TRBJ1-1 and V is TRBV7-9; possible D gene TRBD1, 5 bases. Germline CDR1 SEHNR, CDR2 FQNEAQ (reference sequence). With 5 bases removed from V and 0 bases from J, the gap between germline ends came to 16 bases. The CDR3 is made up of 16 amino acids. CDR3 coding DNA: TGTGCCAGCAGCCCCGGCGGGGGACCCATGAACACTGAAGCTTTCTTT. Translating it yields CASSPGGGPMNTEAFF.

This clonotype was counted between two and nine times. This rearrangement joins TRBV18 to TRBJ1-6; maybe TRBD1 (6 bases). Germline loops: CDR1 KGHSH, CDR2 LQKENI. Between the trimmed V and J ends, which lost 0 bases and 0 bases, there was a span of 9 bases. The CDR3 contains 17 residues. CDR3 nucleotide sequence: TGTGCCAGCTCACCACCGGGACATAGCTCCTATAATTCACCCCTCCACTTT. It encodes CASSPPGHSSYNSPLHF. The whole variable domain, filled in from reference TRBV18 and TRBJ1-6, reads NAGVMQNPRHLVRRRGQEARLRCSPMKGHSHVYWYRQLPEEGLKFMVYLQKENIIDESGMPKERFSAEFPKEGPSILRIQQVVRGDSAAYFCASSPPGHSSYNSPLHFGNGTRLTVT.

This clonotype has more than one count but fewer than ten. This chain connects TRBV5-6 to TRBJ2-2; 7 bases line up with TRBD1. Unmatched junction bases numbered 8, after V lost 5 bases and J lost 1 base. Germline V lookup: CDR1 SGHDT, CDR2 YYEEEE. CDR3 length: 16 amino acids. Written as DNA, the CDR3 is TGTGCCAGCAGTCGGAGACAGGGATGGAACACCGGGGAGCTGTTTTTT. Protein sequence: CASSRRQGWNTGELFF.

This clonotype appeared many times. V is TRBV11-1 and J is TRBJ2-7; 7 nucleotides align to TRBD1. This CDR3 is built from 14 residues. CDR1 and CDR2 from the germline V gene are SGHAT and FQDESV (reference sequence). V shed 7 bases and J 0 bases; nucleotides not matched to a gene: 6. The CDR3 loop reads CASKYRDSSYEQYF. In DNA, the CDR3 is TGTGCCAGCAAGTACCGGGACAGCTCCTACGAGCAGTACTTC.

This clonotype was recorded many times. The CDR3 sequence: CASSFSGIGETQYF. CDR3 DNA: TGTGCCAGCAGCTTTTCCGGAATAGGGGAGACCCAGTACTTC. This chain joins TRBV7-2 and TRBJ2-5; D not certain. V dropped 3 bases and J dropped 5 bases, with 13 bases sitting between them. Germline V gene sequence: CDR1 SGHTA, CDR2 FQGNSA. CDR3 length: 14 residues.